This entry is about one TCR beta chain. This entry is derived from a study of blood T cells in healthy people across ages. Germline CDR1 reads DFQATT; CDR2 reads SNEGSKA (reference sequence). CDR3 length: 15 residues. Trimming at V came to 6 bases and at J to 2 bases, leaving 7 bases not matched to a gene. A second roughly 6 to 11 cycle PCR used barcoded and J-beta primers. Each cDNA was tagged by a template-switch adaptor containing 12 random nucleotides. TCRdb fed the 5' RACE reads into MiXCR, producing one record per CDR3 protein. The sample has around 1,000,000 distinct CDR3 sequences; about 25% are singletons. The same sample was also used in a study of T cells of mothers and their children. That publication notes: Normalized overlap was always slightly, never significantly, higher in related than unrelated mother-child pairs.

The sequence derives from a girl aged 2 to 9 in good health. Sequenced material: blood. The chain combines TRBV20-1 with TRBJ2-7, with 13 positions matching TRBD2. The CDR3 nucleotides are TGCAGTGCCTCCCCGGGACTAGCGGGAACCTACGAGCAGTACTTC. It specifies CSASPGLAGTYEQYF.